This passage covers 18 T cell receptor beta chains from one sample sequenced in a study of blood T cell repertoires in COVID-19. This table comes from immunoSEQ multiplex PCR, and its TCRdb copy is limited to in-frame clones, with some not included. The table includes 250,000 to 300,000 clones, 87% detected once. The sequencing sample was made of peripheral blood. Receptors were obtained from a woman aged 50 to 60 who had recovered from COVID-19.

The chain carries TRBV5-1 and TRBJ1-1; D call uncertain. The germline V and J ends were trimmed by 5 bases and 2 bases, with 10 bases remaining between them. The CDR3 extends over 13 amino acids. Germline V gene data show CDR1 as SGHRS and CDR2 as YFSETQ. The CDR3 protein is CASSQNTNTEAFF. The CDR3 DNA is TGCGCCAGCAGTCAGAATACAAACACTGAAGCTTTCTTT.

The CDR3 here is CASSLDGLAANTGELFF. CDR3 coding DNA: TGTGCCAGCAGCTTAGATGGGCTAGCGGCGAACACCGGGGAGCTGTTTTTT. This rearrangement joins TRBV7-9 to TRBJ2-2, with TRBD2 matching over 7 bases. Trimming removed 1 base from V and 0 bases from J; junction bases left unmatched: 5. CDR1 SEHNR and CDR2 FQNEAQ come from the germline V gene (reference sequence). CDR3 size: 17 residues.

CDR3 DNA: TGTGCCAGCAGCTTGGGGTCGGTGTGGGGGCGAGAGACCCAGTACTTC. Translation gives CASSLGSVWGRETQYF. V and J are TRBV5-8 and TRBJ2-5; D perhaps matches TRBD1 (6 bases). Germline lookup yields CDR1 SGHTS and CDR2 YDEGEE. Trimming removed 0 bases at V and 4 bases at J, with 16 bases between. The CDR3 covers 16 residues.

The chain has TRBV9 and TRBJ2-7, with TRBD2 matching over 8 bases. J gave up 1 base and V 0 bases, and 9 bases lay outside the gene matches. CDR1 is SGDLS and CDR2 is YYNGEE in the germline V gene. This CDR3 contains 17 residues. The CDR3 loop is CASSVGAGTGGSYEQYF. The DNA for the CDR3 is TGTGCCAGCAGCGTAGGGGCCGGGACGGGAGGGTCCTACGAGCAGTACTTC.

The chain uses TRBV29-1 and TRBJ1-1; D remains unclear. V lost 6 bases and J 6 bases, leaving 14 bases between the germline ends. The CDR3 spans 12 residues. CDR1 and CDR2 (germline): SQVTM, ANQGSEA. CDR3 nucleotides: TGCAGCGTCCTGGGAGGCACTGCTGAAGCTTTCTTT. Its protein product is CSVLGGTAEAFF.

The rearrangement links TRBV18 to TRBJ2-4, with 7 bases aligning to TRBD1. V shed 2 bases and J 0 bases; nucleotides not matched to a gene: 4. Germline V lookup: CDR1 KGHSH, CDR2 LQKENI. The CDR3 loop spans 16 amino acids. CDR3 loop: CASSPGTASAKNIQYF. Here the CDR3 DNA reads TGTGCCAGCTCACCAGGGACAGCGTCAGCCAAAAACATTCAGTACTTC.

This chain joins TRBV11-3 and TRBJ2-5, with TRBD1 matching 11 bases. V lost 5 bases to trimming and J lost 5 bases; unmatched junction nucleotides: 7. The CDR3 spans 15 residues. Germline assignment: CDR1 SGHNT and CDR2 YENEEA. CDR3 sequence reads: CASSDGQGAWETQYF. The CDR3 DNA is TGTGCCAGCAGCGATGGACAGGGGGCTTGGGAGACCCAGTACTTC.

The chain is built from TRBV19 and TRBJ2-1; 11 bases are shared with TRBD2. The CDR3 extends over 18 amino acids. J gave up 4 bases and V 3 bases, and 11 bases lay outside the gene matches. Germline V CDR1 and CDR2: LNHDA, SQIVND (reference sequence). Here the CDR3 reads CASSISGRALSEYNEQFF. The CDR3, as DNA: TGTGCCAGTAGTATTAGCGGGAGGGCCTTGTCCGAGTACAATGAGCAGTTCTTC.

This clone was recorded only once. The chain is built from TRBV5-1 and TRBJ2-1, with 7 bases fitting TRBD1. The V gene's germline CDR1 is SGHRS and CDR2 YFSETQ. The CDR3 sequence is 16 residues long. Trimming at V came to 0 bases and at J to 3 bases, leaving 6 bases not matched to a gene. CDR3 protein: CASSLEGQQNYNEQFF. The CDR3 nucleotides read TGCGCCAGCAGCTTGGAGGGACAGCAGAACTACAATGAGCAGTTCTTC.

The J gene is TRBJ2-3, the V gene TRBV28; TRBD1 is a possible D gene (8 bases). Trimming cost V 1 base and J 2 bases, with 16 bases left between them. Germline loops: CDR1 MDHEN, CDR2 SYDVKM. The CDR3 totals 17 residues. For the CDR3, the DNA is TGTGCCAGCAGTTTATCAGGAGCGGGACAGGCCACAGATACGCAGTATTTT. This translates into CASSLSGAGQATDTQYF.

V and J are TRBV6-5 and TRBJ1-3, with D unresolved. Germline values: CDR1 MNHEY, CDR2 SVGAGI. V dropped 0 bases and J dropped 0 bases, with 6 bases sitting between them. The CDR3 is made up of 15 amino acids. The chain's CDR3 is CASSYSGSSGNTIYF. The DNA for the CDR3 is TGTGCCAGCAGTTACTCAGGGAGCTCTGGAAACACCATATATTTT.

Remarks on this clone: The same CDR3 arises from other DNA sequences in this sample as well. The chain recombines TRBV5-1 with TRBJ1-2; 11 nucleotides agree with TRBD1. The CDR3 spans 14 residues. CDR1 is SGHRS and CDR2 is YFSETQ in the germline V gene. The ends lost 0 bases at V and 7 bases at J; junction bases unmatched: 2. This chain's CDR3 is CASSLAGTGGGYTF. CDR3 bases: TGCGCCAGCAGCTTGGCCGGGACAGGGGGTGGCTACACCTTC.

The J gene is TRBJ2-3, the V gene TRBV28, with 7 nucleotides matching TRBD1. This CDR3 comprises 17 residues. In germline, CDR1 is MDHEN, CDR2 SYDVKM. Losses at the gene ends were 2 bases for V and 2 bases for J; bases not matched to a gene: 10. CDR3 coding DNA: TGTGCCAGCAGTTTAAGTACGGACAGGACATACACAGATACGCAGTATTTT. Translation gives CASSLSTDRTYTDTQYF.

The chain combines TRBV4-2 with TRBJ2-7, with D possibly being TRBD1 (6 bases). V was pared by 2 bases and J by 1 base, with 9 bases between. There are 14 residues in the CDR3. CDR1 LGHNA and CDR2 YNFKEQ come from the germline V gene. CDR3 in amino acids: CASSQSGASYEQYF. The CDR3 coding sequence is TGTGCCAGCAGCCAATCAGGGGCATCCTACGAGCAGTACTTC.

The rearrangement links TRBV5-8 to TRBJ1-3; a weak D match, TRBD1 (6 bases). The CDR3 has 15 amino acids. V lost 0 bases, J lost 1 base, and 8 bases lay in between. Germline loops: CDR1 SGHTS, CDR2 YDEGEE. The DNA of the CDR3 is TGTGCCAGCAGCTTGGAGGGGGTATCTGGAAACACCATATATTTT. This encodes CASSLEGVSGNTIYF.

The chain recombines TRBV9 with TRBJ1-2; no firm D call. V lost 4 bases to trimming and J lost 3 bases, with 10 bases between them. CDR1 is SGDLS and CDR2 is YYNGEE in the germline V gene. The CDR3 is 13 residues long. CDR3 DNA: TGTGCCAGCAGCCCAGGAATCCACTATGGCTACACCTTC. This translates into CASSPGIHYGYTF.

By share, this clone ranks as medium-sized. V usage is TRBV7-9 and J usage is TRBJ2-7; D possibly corresponds to TRBD1 (5 bases). The germline V gene encodes CDR1 SEHNR and CDR2 FQNEAQ (reference sequence). V dropped 1 base and J dropped 3 bases, with 10 bases sitting between them. The CDR3 is made up of 14 amino acids. Written as DNA, the CDR3 is TGTGCCAGCAGCTTAGGGGGCAGGGTCTACGAGCAGTACTTC. It yields the protein CASSLGGRVYEQYF.

This clone was counted a single time. The gene calls are TRBV7-9 and TRBJ1-2, with 8 bases identical to TRBD1. Germline V gene data show CDR1 as SEHNR and CDR2 as FQNEAQ (reference sequence). This CDR3 has 11 amino acids. Trimming removed 3 bases from V and 12 bases from J; junction bases left unmatched: 3. In DNA form, the CDR3 reads TGTGCCAGCAGCTTGGACAGGGAGGACACCTTC. Translating gives CASSLDREDTF.